Listed below are T cell receptor beta chains from one sample, sequenced in a study of cytomegalovirus exposure and HLA in healthy donors. Sequencing used immunoSEQ multiplex PCR; TCRdb keeps in-frame clones, though not all of them. The sample records roughly 120,000 clones, roughly 70% being singletons. Sequenced input: PBMCs. The receptors stem from a woman aged 40 to 50 in good health and CMV-seronegative. CDR3s leave out the opening cysteine and the closing phenylalanine or tryptophan. Each record gives: V gene, clone size, J gene, CDR3 protein. Only part of the rows carry a size: once, few, many, or a class if the clone is expanded.

V gene: TRBV11-2
clone size: NA
J gene: TRBJ2-7
CDR3 protein: ASSPLAGPYYEQY

V gene: TRBV10-3
clone size: once
J gene: TRBJ1-5
CDR3 protein: AIGTDSNQPQH

V gene: TRBV11-3
clone size: NA
J gene: TRBJ2-7
CDR3 protein: ASSLLADSSYEQY

V gene: TRBV2
clone size: NA
J gene: TRBJ2-3
CDR3 protein: ASRLSGIATDTQY

V gene: TRBV2
clone size: few
J gene: TRBJ1-2
CDR3 protein: ASSGWDTERVYYGYT

V gene: TRBV5-1
clone size: few
J gene: TRBJ2-1
CDR3 protein: ASSLPEGEQF

V gene: TRBV4-1
clone size: NA
J gene: TRBJ2-2
CDR3 protein: ASSQDGRTAGTIDTGELF

V gene: TRBV6-1
clone size: few
J gene: TRBJ1-5
CDR3 protein: ASRQVNNQPQH

V gene: TRBV10-3
clone size: NA
J gene: TRBJ2-6
CDR3 protein: AISESDQAGANVLT

V gene: TRBV11-2
clone size: few
J gene: TRBJ2-7
CDR3 protein: ASSSDGSPYEQY

V gene: TRBV25-1
clone size: NA
J gene: TRBJ1-4
CDR3 protein: ASSPGQGGEKLF

V gene: TRBV5-4
clone size: NA
J gene: TRBJ2-3
CDR3 protein: ASSGKTGGQDTQY

V gene: TRBV10-3
clone size: NA
J gene: TRBJ2-5
CDR3 protein: AIRGTGNGETQY

V gene: TRBV5-4
clone size: NA
J gene: TRBJ2-1
CDR3 protein: ASSLDSSSYNEQF

V gene: TRBV30
clone size: NA
J gene: TRBJ1-2
CDR3 protein: AWSLTELNGYT

V gene: TRBV5-1
clone size: NA
J gene: TRBJ2-5
CDR3 protein: ASSLRTRGQETQY